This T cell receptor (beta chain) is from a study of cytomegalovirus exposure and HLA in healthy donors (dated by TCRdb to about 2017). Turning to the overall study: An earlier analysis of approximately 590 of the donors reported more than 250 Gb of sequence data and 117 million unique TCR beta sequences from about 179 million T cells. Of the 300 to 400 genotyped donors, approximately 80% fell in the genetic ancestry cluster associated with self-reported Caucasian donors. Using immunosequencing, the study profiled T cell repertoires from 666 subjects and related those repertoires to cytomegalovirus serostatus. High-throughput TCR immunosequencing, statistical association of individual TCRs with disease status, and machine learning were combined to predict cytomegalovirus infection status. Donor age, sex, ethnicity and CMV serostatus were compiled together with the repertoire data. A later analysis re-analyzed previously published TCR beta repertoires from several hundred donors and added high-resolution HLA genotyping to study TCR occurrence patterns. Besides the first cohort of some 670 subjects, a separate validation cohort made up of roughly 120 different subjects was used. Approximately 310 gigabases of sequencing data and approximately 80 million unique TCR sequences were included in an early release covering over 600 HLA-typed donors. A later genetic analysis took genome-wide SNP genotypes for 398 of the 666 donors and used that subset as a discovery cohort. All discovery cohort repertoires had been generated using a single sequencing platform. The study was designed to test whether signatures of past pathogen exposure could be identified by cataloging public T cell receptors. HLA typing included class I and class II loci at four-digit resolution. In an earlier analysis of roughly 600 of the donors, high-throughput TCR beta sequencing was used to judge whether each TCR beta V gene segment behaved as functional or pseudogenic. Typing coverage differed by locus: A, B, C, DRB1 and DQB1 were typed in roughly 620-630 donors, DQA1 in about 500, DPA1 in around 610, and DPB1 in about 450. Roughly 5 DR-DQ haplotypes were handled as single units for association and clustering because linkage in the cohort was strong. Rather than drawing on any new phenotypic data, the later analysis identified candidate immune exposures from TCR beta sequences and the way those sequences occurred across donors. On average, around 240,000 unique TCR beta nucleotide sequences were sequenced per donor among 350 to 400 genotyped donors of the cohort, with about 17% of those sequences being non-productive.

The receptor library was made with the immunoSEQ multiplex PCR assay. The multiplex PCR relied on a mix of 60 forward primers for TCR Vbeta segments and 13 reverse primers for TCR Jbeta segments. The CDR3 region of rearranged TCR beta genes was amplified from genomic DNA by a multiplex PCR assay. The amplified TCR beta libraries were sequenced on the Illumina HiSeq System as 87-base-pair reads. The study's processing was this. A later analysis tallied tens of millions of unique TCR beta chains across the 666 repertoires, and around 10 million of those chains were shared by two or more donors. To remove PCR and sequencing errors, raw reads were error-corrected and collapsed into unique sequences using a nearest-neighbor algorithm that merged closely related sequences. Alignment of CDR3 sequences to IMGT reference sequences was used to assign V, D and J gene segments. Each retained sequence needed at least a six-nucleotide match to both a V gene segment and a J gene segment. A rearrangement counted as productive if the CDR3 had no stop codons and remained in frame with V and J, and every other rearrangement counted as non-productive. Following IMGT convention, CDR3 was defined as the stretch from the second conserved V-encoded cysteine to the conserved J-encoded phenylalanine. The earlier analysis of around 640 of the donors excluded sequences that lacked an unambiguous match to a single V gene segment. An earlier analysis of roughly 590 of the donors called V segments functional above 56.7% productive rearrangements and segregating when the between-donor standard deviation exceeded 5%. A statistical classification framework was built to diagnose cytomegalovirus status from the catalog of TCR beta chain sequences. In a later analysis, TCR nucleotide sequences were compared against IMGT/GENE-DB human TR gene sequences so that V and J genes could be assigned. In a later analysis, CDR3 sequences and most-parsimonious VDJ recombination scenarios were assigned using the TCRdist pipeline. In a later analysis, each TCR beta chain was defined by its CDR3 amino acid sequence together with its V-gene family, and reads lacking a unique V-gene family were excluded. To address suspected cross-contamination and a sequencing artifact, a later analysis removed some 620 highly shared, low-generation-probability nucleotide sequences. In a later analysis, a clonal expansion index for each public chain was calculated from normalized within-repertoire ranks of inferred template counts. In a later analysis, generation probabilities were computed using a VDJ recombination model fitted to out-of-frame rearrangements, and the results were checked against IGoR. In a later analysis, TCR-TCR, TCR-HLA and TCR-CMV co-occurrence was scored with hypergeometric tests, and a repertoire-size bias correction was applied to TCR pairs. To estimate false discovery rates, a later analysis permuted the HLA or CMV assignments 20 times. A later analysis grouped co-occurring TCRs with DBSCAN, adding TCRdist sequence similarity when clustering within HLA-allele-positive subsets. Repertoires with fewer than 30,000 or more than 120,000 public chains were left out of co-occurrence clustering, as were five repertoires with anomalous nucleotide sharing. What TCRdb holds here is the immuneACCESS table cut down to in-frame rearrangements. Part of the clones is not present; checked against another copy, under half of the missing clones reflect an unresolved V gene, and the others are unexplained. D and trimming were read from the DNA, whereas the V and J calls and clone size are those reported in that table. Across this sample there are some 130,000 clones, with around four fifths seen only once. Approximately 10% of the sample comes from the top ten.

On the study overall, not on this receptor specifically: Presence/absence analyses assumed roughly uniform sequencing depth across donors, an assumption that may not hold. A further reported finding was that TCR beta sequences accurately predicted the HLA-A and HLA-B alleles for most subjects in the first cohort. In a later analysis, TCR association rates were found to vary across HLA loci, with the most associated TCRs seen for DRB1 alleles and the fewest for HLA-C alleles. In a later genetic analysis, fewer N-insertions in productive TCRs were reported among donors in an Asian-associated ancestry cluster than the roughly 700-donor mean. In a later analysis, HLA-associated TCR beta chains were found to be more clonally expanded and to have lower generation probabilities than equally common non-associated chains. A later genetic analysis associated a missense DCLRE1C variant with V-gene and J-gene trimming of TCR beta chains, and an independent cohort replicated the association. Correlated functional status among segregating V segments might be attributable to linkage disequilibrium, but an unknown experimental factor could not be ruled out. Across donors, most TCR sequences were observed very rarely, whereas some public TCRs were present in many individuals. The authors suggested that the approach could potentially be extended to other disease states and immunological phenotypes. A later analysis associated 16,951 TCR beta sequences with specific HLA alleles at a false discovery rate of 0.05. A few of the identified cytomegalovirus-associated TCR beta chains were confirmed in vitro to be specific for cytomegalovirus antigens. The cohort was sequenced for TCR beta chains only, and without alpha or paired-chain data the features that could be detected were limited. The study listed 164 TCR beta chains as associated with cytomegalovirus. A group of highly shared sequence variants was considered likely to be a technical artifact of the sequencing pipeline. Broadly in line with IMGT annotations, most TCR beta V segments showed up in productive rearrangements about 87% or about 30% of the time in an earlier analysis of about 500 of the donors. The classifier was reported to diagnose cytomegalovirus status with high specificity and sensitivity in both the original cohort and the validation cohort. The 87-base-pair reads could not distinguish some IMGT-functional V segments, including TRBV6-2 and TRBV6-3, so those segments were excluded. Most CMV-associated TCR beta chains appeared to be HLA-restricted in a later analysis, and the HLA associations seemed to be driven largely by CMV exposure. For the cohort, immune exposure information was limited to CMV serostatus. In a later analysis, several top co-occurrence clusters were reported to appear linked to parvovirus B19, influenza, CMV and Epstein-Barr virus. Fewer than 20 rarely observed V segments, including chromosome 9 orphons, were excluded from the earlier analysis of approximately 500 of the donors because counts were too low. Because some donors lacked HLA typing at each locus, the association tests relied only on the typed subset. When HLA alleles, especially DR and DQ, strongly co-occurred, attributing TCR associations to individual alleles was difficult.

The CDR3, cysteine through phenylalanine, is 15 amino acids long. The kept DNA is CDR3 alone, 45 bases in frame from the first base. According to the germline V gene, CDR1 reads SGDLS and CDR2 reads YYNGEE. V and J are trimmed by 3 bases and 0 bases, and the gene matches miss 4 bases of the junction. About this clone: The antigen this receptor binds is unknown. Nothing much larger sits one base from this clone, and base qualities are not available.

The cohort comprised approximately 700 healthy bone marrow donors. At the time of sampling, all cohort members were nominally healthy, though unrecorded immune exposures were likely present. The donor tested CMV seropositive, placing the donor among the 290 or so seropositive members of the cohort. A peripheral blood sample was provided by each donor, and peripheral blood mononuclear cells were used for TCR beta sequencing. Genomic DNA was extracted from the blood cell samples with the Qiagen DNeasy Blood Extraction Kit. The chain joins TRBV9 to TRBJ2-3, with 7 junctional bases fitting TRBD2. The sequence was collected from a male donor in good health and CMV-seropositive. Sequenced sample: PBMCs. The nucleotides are TGTGCCAGCAGCGGAAGCGGGGTTAGCACAGATACGCAGTATTTT. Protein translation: CASSGSGVSTDTQYF.